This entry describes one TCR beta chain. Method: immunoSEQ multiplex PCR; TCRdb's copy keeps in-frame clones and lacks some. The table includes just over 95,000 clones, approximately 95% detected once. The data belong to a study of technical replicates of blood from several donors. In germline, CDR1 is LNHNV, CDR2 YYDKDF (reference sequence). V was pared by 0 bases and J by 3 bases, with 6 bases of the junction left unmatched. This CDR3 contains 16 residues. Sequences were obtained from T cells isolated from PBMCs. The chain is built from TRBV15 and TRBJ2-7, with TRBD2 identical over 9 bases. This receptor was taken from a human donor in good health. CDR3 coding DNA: TGTGCCACCAGCAGAGATCTGACTAGCGGTTACTACGAGCAGTACTTC. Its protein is CATSRDLTSGYYEQYF.